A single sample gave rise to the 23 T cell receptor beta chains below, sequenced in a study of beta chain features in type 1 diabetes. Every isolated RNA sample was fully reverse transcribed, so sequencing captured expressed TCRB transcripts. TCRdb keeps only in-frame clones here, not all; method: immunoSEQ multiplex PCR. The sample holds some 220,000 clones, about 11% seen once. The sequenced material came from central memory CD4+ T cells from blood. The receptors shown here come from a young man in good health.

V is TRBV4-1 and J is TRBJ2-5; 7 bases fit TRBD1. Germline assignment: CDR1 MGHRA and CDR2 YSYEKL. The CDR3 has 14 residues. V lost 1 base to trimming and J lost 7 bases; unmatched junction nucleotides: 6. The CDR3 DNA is TGCGCCAGCAGCCAAGTTCCTAACAGGGGGACCCAGTACTTC. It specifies CASSQVPNRGTQYF.

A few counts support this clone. Here the CDR3 DNA reads TGTGCCAGCAGCCCGGGGTGGACAGGACCCAGCTATGGCTACACCTTC. Translated: CASSPGWTGPSYGYTF. The genes are TRBV7-2 and TRBJ1-2, with TRBD1 identical over 7 bases. CDR3 length equals 16 residues. V dropped 5 bases and J dropped 4; count of bases not matched to a gene: 13. The germline V gene encodes CDR1 SGHTA and CDR2 FQGNSA.

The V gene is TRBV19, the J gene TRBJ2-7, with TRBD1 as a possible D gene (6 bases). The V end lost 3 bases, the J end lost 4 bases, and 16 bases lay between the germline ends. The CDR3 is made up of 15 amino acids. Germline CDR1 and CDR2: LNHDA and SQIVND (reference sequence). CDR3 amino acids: CASSIAQGVGYEQYF. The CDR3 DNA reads TGTGCCAGTAGTATCGCACAGGGAGTCGGTTACGAGCAGTACTTC.

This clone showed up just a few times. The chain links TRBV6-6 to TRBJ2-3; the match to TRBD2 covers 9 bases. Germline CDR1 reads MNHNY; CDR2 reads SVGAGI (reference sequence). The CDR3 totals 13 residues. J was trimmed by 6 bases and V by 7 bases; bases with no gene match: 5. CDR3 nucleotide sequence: TGTGCCAGCATTAAGAGCGGGGGGGATACGCAGTATTTT. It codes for CASIKSGGDTQYF.

CDR3 in DNA: TGTGCCAGCAGTTCCTGGACTAGCGGCGACAATGAGCAGTTCTTC. Translated, it gives CASSSWTSGDNEQFF. This chain connects TRBV27 to TRBJ2-1; 10 positions match TRBD2. J was trimmed by 5 bases and V by 4 bases; bases with no gene match: 5. The length of the CDR3 is 15 residues. Germline CDR1 reads MNHEY; CDR2 reads SMNVEV (reference sequence).

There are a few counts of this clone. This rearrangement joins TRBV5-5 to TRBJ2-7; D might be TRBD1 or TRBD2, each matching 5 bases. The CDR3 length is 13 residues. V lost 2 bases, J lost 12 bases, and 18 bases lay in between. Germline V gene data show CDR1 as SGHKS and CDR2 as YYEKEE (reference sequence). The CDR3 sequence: CASSFGTRETRYF. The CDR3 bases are TGTGCCAGCAGCTTCGGGACCCGAGAAACCCGGTACTTC.

The CDR3 spells CASSQGATPGERGLDEQFF. The CDR3 coding sequence is TGCGCCAGCAGCCAAGGGGCGACCCCAGGGGAAAGAGGACTCGATGAGCAGTTCTTC. V usage is TRBV4-3 and J usage is TRBJ2-1; maybe TRBD1 (6 bases). The CDR3 consists of 19 residues. Trimming pared 1 base from V and 8 bases from J, leaving 27 bases between. The germline V gene encodes CDR1 LGHNA and CDR2 YSLEER.

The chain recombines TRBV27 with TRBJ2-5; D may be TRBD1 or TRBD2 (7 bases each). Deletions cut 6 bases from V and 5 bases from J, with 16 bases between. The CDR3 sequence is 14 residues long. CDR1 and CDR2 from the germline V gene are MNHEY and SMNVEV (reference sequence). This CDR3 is CASRKGGGGETQYF. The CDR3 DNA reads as TGTGCCAGCAGGAAGGGAGGGGGCGGGGAGACCCAGTACTTC.

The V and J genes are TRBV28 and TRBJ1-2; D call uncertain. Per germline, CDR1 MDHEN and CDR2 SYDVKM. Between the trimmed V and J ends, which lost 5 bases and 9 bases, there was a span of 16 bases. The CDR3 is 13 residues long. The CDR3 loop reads CASSPQFEGRYTF. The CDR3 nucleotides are TGTGCCAGCAGTCCCCAATTTGAGGGTCGCTACACCTTC.

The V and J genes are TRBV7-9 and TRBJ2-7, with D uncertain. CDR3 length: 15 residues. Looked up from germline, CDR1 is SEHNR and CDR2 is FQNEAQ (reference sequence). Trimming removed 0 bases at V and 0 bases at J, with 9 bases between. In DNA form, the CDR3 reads TGTGCCAGCAGCTTAGCGGGGATCTCCTCCTACGAGCAGTACTTC. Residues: CASSLAGISSYEQYF.

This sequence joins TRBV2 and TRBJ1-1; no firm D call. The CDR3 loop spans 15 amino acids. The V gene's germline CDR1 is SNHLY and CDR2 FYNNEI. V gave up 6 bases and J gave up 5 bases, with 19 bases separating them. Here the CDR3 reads CASSPYGDVGTEAFF. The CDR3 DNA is TGTGCCAGCAGCCCGTACGGGGATGTAGGGACTGAAGCTTTCTTT.

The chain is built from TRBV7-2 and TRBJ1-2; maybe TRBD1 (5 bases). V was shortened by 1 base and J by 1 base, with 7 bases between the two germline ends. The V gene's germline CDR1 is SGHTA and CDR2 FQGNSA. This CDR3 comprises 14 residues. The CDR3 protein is CASSLVGDNYGYTF. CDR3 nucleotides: TGTGCCAGCAGCTTAGTAGGGGATAACTATGGCTACACCTTC.

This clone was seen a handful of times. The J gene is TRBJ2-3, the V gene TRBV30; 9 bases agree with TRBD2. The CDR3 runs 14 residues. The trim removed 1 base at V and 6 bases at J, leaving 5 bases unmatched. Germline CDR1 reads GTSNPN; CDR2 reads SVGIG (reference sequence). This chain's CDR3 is CAWSAGLASDTQYF. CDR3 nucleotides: TGTGCCTGGAGTGCAGGACTAGCGTCTGATACGCAGTATTTT.

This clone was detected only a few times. The CDR3: CASSRTGGYEQYF. The CDR3 DNA follows: TGTGCCAGTAGTAGGACAGGGGGCTACGAGCAGTACTTC. The chain joins TRBV19 to TRBJ2-7; 10 bases align to TRBD1. CDR1 is LNHDA and CDR2 is SQIVND in the germline V gene (reference sequence). J gave up 3 bases and V 4 bases, and 0 bases lay outside the gene matches. This CDR3 spans 13 amino acids.

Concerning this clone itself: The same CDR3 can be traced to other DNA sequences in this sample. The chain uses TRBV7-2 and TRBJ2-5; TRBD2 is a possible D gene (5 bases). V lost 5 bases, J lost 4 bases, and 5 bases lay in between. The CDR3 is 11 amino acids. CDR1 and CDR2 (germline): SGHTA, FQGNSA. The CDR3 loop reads CASSEGETQYF. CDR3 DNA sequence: TGTGCCAGCAGCGAGGGAGAGACCCAGTACTTC.

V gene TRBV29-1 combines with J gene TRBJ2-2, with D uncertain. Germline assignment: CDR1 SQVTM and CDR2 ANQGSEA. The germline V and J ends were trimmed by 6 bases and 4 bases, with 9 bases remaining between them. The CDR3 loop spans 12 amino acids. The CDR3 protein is CSVCVFTGELFF. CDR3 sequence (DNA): TGCAGCGTGTGTGTGTTCACCGGGGAGCTGTTTTTT.

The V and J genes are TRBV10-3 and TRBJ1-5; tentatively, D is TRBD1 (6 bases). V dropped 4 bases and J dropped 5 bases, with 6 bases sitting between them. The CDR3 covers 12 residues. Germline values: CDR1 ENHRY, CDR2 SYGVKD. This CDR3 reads CAISAGDQPQHF. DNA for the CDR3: TGTGCCATCAGTGCAGGGGATCAGCCCCAGCATTTT.

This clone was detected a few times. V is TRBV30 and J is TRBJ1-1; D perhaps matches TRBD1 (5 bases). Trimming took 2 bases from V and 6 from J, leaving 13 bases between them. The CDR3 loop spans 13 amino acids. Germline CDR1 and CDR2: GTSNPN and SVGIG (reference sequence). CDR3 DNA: TGTGCCTGGAGTAGGGGCCTGATCGCTGAAGCTTTCTTT. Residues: CAWSRGLIAEAFF.

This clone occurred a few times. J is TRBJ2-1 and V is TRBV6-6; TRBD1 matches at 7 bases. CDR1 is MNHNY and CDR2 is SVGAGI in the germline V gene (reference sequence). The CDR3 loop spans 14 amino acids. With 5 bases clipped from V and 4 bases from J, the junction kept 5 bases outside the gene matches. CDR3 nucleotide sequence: TGTGCCAGCAGTCCGGGACAGCCTTACAATGAGCAGTTCTTC. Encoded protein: CASSPGQPYNEQFF.

The CDR3 loop is CAWSYDLSSYEQYF. CDR3 coding DNA: TGTGCCTGGAGTTACGATTTGAGCTCCTACGAGCAGTACTTC. The chain recombines TRBV30 with TRBJ2-7; no clear D. The germline CDR1 and CDR2 sequences are GTSNPN and SVGIG (reference sequence). This CDR3 has 14 residues. The V end was cut by 2 bases, the J end by 0 bases, with 11 bases between. Drawing the rest from reference TRBV30 and TRBJ2-7, the complete variable domain is SQTIHQWPATLVQPVGSPLSLECTVEGTSNPNLYWYRQAAGRGLQLLFYSVGIGQISSEVPQNLSASRPQDRQFILSSKKLLLSDSGFYLCAWSYDLSSYEQYFGPGTRLTVT.

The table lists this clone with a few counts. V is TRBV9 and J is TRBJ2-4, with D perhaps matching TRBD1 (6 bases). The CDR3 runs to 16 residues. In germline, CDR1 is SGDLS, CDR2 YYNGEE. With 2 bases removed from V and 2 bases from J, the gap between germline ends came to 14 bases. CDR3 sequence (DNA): TGTGCCAGCAGCGTGGGGGCGTGGGAATCCAAAAACATTCAGTACTTC. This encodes CASSVGAWESKNIQYF.

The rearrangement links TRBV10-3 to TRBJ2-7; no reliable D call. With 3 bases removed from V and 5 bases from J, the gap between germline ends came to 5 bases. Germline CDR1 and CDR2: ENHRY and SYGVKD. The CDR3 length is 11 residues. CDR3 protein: CAISEVDEQYF. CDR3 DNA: TGTGCCATCAGTGAAGTCGACGAGCAGTACTTC.

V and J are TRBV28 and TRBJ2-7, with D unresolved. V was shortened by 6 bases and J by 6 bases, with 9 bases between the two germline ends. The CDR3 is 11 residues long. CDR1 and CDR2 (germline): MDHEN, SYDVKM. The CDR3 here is CASRLGSEQYF. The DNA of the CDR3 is TGTGCCAGCAGATTGGGCTCCGAGCAGTACTTC. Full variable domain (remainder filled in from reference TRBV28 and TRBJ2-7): DVKVTQSSRYLVKRTGEKVFLECVQDMDHENMFWYRQDPGLGLRLIYFSYDVKMKEKGDIPEGYSVSREKKERFSLILESASTNQTSMYLCASRLGSEQYFGPGTRLTVT.